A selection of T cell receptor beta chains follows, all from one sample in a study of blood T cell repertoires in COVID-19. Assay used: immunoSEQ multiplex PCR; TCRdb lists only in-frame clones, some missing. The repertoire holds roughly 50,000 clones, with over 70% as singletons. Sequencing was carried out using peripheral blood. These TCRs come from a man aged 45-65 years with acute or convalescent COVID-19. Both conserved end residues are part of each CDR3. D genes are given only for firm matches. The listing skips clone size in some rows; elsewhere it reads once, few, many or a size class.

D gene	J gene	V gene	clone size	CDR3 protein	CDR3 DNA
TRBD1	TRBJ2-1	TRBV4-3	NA	CASSQDTGGDKINEQFF	TGCGCCAGCAGCCAAGATACAGGGGGCGACAAAATCAATGAGCAGTTCTTC
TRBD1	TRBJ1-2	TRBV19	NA	CASSRTGQVWQGTF	TGTGCCAGTAGCCGTACGGGACAGGTTTGGCAAGGCACCTTC
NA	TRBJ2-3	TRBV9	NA	CASSVEMGGLTDTQYF	TGTGCCAGCAGCGTAGAAATGGGGGGGCTCACAGATACGCAGTATTTT
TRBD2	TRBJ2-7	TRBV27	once	CASRTSGSYEQYF	TGTGCCAGCCGGACTAGCGGGAGCTACGAGCAGTACTTC
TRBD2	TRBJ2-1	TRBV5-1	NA	CASSLDPLREVREQFF	TGCGCCAGCAGCCTCGACCCCCTGCGGGAGGTTCGTGAGCAGTTCTTC
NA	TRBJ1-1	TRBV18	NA	CASQERGLDTEAFF	TGTGCCAGCCAAGAGCGGGGGTTAGACACTGAAGCTTTCTTT
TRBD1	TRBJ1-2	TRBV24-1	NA	CATSGQGYGYTF	TGTGCCACTTCGGGACAGGGATATGGCTACACCTTC
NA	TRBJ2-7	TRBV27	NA	CASSLVGAMIYEQYF	TGTGCCAGCAGTTTGGTGGGGGCAATGATATACGAGCAGTACTTC
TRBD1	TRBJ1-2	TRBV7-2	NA	CASSRGQGEFYGYTF	TGTGCCAGCAGCCGCGGACAGGGAGAGTTCTATGGCTACACCTTC
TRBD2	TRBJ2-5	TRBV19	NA	CASSIRGLAGVGSETQYF	TGTGCCAGTAGTATACGGGGACTAGCGGGAGTCGGTAGCGAGACCCAGTACTTC
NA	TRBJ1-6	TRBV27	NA	CASSEVRNSPLHF	TGTGCCAGCAGTGAGGTTCGGAATTCACCCCTCCACTTT
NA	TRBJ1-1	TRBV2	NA	CASSFDFEAFF	TGTGCCAGCAGCTTCGACTTTGAAGCTTTCTTT
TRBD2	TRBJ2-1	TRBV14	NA	CASSHPTGTRSYNEQFF	TGTGCCAGCAGCCACCCGACCGGGACTAGATCCTACAATGAGCAGTTCTTC
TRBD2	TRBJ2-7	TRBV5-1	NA	CASSWRGSGSPSEQYF	TGCGCCAGCAGCTGGCGGGGGTCCGGGAGCCCCTCCGAGCAGTACTTC
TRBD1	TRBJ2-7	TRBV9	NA	CASSPPGQTTYEQYF	TGTGCCAGCAGCCCGCCGGGACAGACAACCTACGAGCAGTACTTC
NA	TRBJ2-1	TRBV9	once	CASSQGYNEQFF	TGTGCCAGCAGTCAGGGCTACAATGAGCAGTTCTTC